This T cell receptor beta chain was sequenced during a study of a mutant IDH1 vaccine in newly diagnosed glioma. As for time point: week 5, during vaccination. The content of each vaccine dose was 300 ug of mutant IDH1 20-mer peptide, and topical imiquimod accompanied it. This clone was counted only a few times. Its target is unknown. Assay used: immunoSEQ multiplex PCR; TCRdb lists only in-frame clones, some missing. The data show more than 25,000 clones, with more than 65% seen just once and approximately 7.7% held by the top ten. This TCR was sampled from a man aged 40-55 years with glioma. Some clones in this sample may be carry-over from other donors' samples. The sequencing used PBMCs, collected from a glioma patient whose treatment included an IDH1 peptide vaccine.

The CDR3 region has the DNA TGCGCCAGCAGCCACCTCGTAGTAGCCAAAAACATTCAGTACTTC. It codes for CASSHLVVAKNIQYF. The chain links TRBV4-1 to TRBJ2-4; D gene unclear. Germline V gene data show CDR1 as MGHRA and CDR2 as YSYEKL. The CDR3 extends over 15 amino acids. The V end lost 3 bases, the J end lost 0 bases, and 9 bases lay between the germline ends.